Following are 18 T cell receptor beta chains from one sample sequenced in a study of blood T cells in healthy people across ages. PCR was performed a second time for about 7 to 12 cycles using a sample-barcoded 5' primer and a J-beta primer mix. One entry per CDR3 protein results from TCRdb running MiXCR on the 5' RACE reads. The repertoire holds roughly 1,100,000 distinct CDR3 sequences, about 25% seen once, with about 0.8% in the top ten. These data were also filed under a second study, of T cells of mothers and their children.

Sample: blood. The receptors stem from a girl aged 2 to 10 in good health.

V usage is TRBV11-1 and J usage is TRBJ2-3, with D perhaps being TRBD1 or TRBD2 (5 bases each). The germline V and J ends were trimmed by 7 bases and 1 base, with 15 bases remaining between them. In germline, CDR1 is SGHAT, CDR2 FQDESV (reference sequence). The CDR3 runs 15 residues. For the CDR3, the DNA is TGTGCCAGCACCCCACGAGGGGCAGGCACAGATACGCAGTATTTT. Its translation is CASTPRGAGTDTQYF.

V usage is TRBV4-1 and J usage is TRBJ2-1; no clear D gene. The CDR3 totals 16 residues. V lost 2 bases, J lost 0 bases, and 11 bases lay in between. Germline V CDR1 and CDR2: MGHRA, YSYEKL. The CDR3 protein is CASSQPSQSSYNEQFF. In DNA, the CDR3 is TGCGCCAGCAGCCAACCCTCACAAAGCTCCTACAATGAGCAGTTCTTC.

Comment on this clonotype: One end of the junction does not line up with germline, which may come from a read error. V and J are TRBV2 and TRBJ1-3, with unresolved D. Per the germline V gene, CDR1 is SNHLY and CDR2 is FYNNEI. This CDR3 spans 12 amino acids. CDR3: CASSDPGNTIYF. Written as DNA, the CDR3 is TGTGCCAGCAGTGATCCTGGCAACACCATATATTTT.

The V gene is TRBV12-3 or TRBV12-4, the J gene TRBJ1-4; D not resolved. This CDR3 region has 12 residues. V shed 6 bases and J shed 10 bases, with 12 bases lying between them. The CDR3 here is CASSLNSPKLFF. The CDR3, as DNA: TGTGCCAGCAGCCTTAACAGCCCAAAACTGTTTTTT.

This clonotype turned up a few times. The V call is TRBV12-3 or TRBV12-4, the J call TRBJ1-2; D may be TRBD1 (5 bases). The CDR3 length is 14 residues. V lost 6 bases to trimming and J lost 6 bases, with 17 bases between them. For the CDR3, the DNA is TGTGCCAGCAGCCCGGGGCCGACAACCGATGGCTACACCTTC. Its translation: CASSPGPTTDGYTF.

V gene TRBV2 combines with J gene TRBJ2-5, with D possibly being TRBD1 or TRBD2 (5 bases each). Per germline, CDR1 SNHLY and CDR2 FYNNEI. The CDR3 sequence is 13 residues long. Trimming shortened V by 6 bases and J by 4 bases, and 12 bases separated the two germline ends. CDR3 nucleotide sequence: TGTGCCAGCAGAATATGGGACGGAGAGACCCAGTACTTC. Protein: CASRIWDGETQYF.

This chain links TRBV5-1 with TRBJ2-3; possible D gene TRBD2, 5 bases. V was cut by 4 bases and J by 0 bases, with 21 bases left in between. The CDR3 has 18 residues. CDR1 and CDR2 from the germline V gene are SGHRS and YFSETQ. The CDR3: CASSRPNPAGSSTDTQYF. As DNA, the CDR3 is TGCGCCAGCAGCCGACCCAATCCTGCGGGCTCTAGCACAGATACGCAGTATTTT.

In its sample, this clonotype was seen once. The rearrangement joins TRBV7-9 to TRBJ2-5; TRBD1 matches at 9 bases. The ends lost 3 bases at V and 1 base at J; junction bases unmatched: 3. Per germline, CDR1 SEHNR and CDR2 FQNEAQ (reference sequence). The CDR3 runs 15 residues. CDR3 in DNA: TGTGCCAGCAGCTTGACGGACAGGGGCCAAGAGACCCAGTACTTC. Translation: CASSLTDRGQETQYF.

The chain couples TRBV4-1 to TRBJ1-6, with D hard to call. Per the germline V gene, CDR1 is MGHRA and CDR2 is YSYEKL. The CDR3 contains 14 residues. Trimming took 5 bases from V and 8 from J, leaving 13 bases between them. The CDR3 nucleotides read TGCGCCAGCAGCTCTGATAGTGGGTATTCACCCCTCCACTTT. Translated, it gives CASSSDSGYSPLHF.

The V gene is TRBV7-8, the J gene TRBJ1-2, with 7 bases that match TRBD1. V gave up 4 bases and J gave up 8 bases; unmatched junction bases: 13. The CDR3 covers 15 residues. The germline V gene encodes CDR1 SGHVS and CDR2 FQNEAQ. As DNA, the CDR3 is TGTGCCAGCAGCTCCGGGACAGTGTACGATCGCGGCTACACCTTC. Translating gives CASSSGTVYDRGYTF.

In this sample, this clonotype turned up a few times. A junction boundary mismatches the germline segment, possibly from a read error. The V gene is TRBV20-1, the J gene TRBJ2-1; D possibly matches TRBD1 or TRBD2 (5 bases each). Germline V gene lookup returns CDR1 DFQATT and CDR2 SNEGSKA (reference sequence). The CDR3 consists of 15 residues. The CDR3 sequence: CSAGDSGPTVGEQFF. The CDR3 DNA is TGCAGTGCTGGAGATTCGGGACCTACGGTAGGTGAGCAGTTCTTC.

V usage is TRBV20-1 and J usage is TRBJ2-4; 10 bases match TRBD2. The CDR3 sequence is 15 residues long. Germline V lookup: CDR1 DFQATT, CDR2 SNEGSKA (reference sequence). With 2 bases clipped from V and 4 bases from J, the junction kept 5 bases outside the gene matches. CDR3 amino acids: CSARTSGMSKNIQYF. The CDR3 region has the DNA TGCAGTGCTAGAACTAGCGGGATGTCGAAAAACATTCAGTACTTC.

The chain carries TRBV27 and TRBJ1-5, with TRBD1 identical over 7 bases. This CDR3 has 15 amino acids. Germline V gene sequence: CDR1 MNHEY, CDR2 SMNVEV (reference sequence). V lost 5 bases, J lost 0 bases, and 4 bases stayed unmatched. This CDR3 reads CASSTSGGSNQPQHF. For the CDR3, the DNA is TGTGCCAGCAGTACATCAGGGGGTAGCAATCAGCCCCAGCATTTT.

The chain recombines TRBV20-1 with TRBJ1-3, with D maybe TRBD1 (6 bases). The CDR3 contains 13 residues. V dropped 1 base and J dropped 8 bases, with 12 bases sitting between them. Germline-derived CDR1 and CDR2 are DFQATT and SNEGSKA (reference sequence). This chain's CDR3 is CSARGTPGDTIYF. CDR3 nucleotide sequence: TGCAGTGCTAGAGGAACCCCAGGGGACACCATATATTTT.

The genes are TRBV10-3 and TRBJ2-5; D remains unclear. TRBJ2-7 explains the end of the DNA better; the J call may be wrong. The CDR3 extends over 14 amino acids. Germline values: CDR1 ENHRY, CDR2 SYGVKD. CDR3 residues: CAISVGQDSYEQYF. In DNA form, the CDR3 reads TGTGCCATCAGTGTCGGTCAGGATAGCTACGAGCAGTACTTC.

On this clonotype itself: Its ends do not fully match the called genes, so a read error is possible. This rearrangement joins TRBV7-9 to TRBJ2-3, with 9 bases that match TRBD2. The CDR3 consists of 16 residues. Looked up from germline, CDR1 is SEHNR and CDR2 is FQNEAQ (reference sequence). The CDR3 DNA is TGTGCCAGTAGCTTATGGTCTAGCGGGACCTTAGATACGCAGTATTTT. Protein product: CASSLWSSGTLDTQYF.

To note about this clonotype: Mismatch with germline at one junction end may stem from a read error. CDR3 sequence reads: CANSRLYEQYF. The CDR3 DNA reads as TGTGCCAACAGTCGCCTCTACGAGCAGTACTTC. The chain carries TRBV25-1 and TRBJ2-5; the D is unclear. The assigned J gene may be wrong: the sequence end matches TRBJ2-7 better. The CDR3 runs 11 residues. The germline V gene encodes CDR1 MGHDK and CDR2 SYGVNS.

About this clonotype: Its ends do not fully match the called genes, so a read error is possible. The rearrangement uses TRBV7-9 and TRBJ2-5; D is uncertain. The J call may be wrong; the DNA end is better matched by TRBJ2-7. CDR1 and CDR2 (germline): SEHNR, FQNEAQ (reference sequence). The CDR3 covers 12 residues. This CDR3 reads CVSSLGQPEQYF. The CDR3 bases are TGTGTCAGCAGCTTAGGCCAGCCCGAGCAGTACTTC.